What follows is one T cell receptor (beta chain) and its context. CDR3 length equals 14 residues. After removal of 5 bases from V and 3 bases from J, the junction contained 4 bases not matched to a gene. Germline values: CDR1 MDHEN, CDR2 SYDVKM. This record belongs to a study of T cell changes during pregnancy in multiple sclerosis. The method was immunoSEQ multiplex PCR; TCRdb's version includes in-frame clones alone and lacks a portion of them. The sample includes 35,000 to 55,000 clones, about nine tenths seen only once; the top ten take 0.65% to 0.9%. The rearrangement joins TRBV28 to TRBJ1-3, with 7 nucleotides matching TRBD1. Specimen: CD4+ T cells from peripheral blood mononuclear cells, collected before pregnancy. The sequence was collected from a female donor with multiple sclerosis, enrolled in a pregnancy study. CDR3 region: CASSPGTVGNTIYF. The CDR3 bases are TGTGCCAGCAGTCCCGGGACAGTTGGAAACACCATATATTTT.